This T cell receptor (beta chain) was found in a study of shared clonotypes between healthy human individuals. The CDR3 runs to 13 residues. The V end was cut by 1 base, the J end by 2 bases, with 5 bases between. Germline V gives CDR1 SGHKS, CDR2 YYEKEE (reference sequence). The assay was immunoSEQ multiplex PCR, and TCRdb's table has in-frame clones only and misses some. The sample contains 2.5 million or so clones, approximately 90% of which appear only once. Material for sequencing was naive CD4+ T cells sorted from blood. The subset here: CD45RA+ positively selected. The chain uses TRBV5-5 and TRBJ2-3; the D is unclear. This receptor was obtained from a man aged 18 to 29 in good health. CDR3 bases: TGTGCCAGCAGCTTGATTCTCACAGATACGCAGTATTTT. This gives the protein CASSLILTDTQYF.